These 14 T cell receptor beta chains were sequenced from one sample in a study of blood T cell repertoires in COVID-19. Using immunoSEQ multiplex PCR, the repertoire was profiled, and TCRdb retains in-frame clones only, with some absent. This sample has over 85,000 clones, with 84% found just once. Sequenced input: peripheral blood. These receptors came from a human donor in a cohort sampled during active COVID-19.

This CDR3 is CASTGGQGVRPQHF. Here the CDR3 DNA reads TGTGCCAGCACGGGAGGACAGGGAGTGCGGCCCCAGCATTTT. J is TRBJ1-5 and V is TRBV6-5; 8 bases line up with TRBD1. Germline trimming cut 7 bases from V and 9 bases from J; bases unmatched to any gene: 11. Germline V gene data show CDR1 as MNHEY and CDR2 as SVGAGI. This CDR3 comprises 14 residues.

V and J are TRBV28 and TRBJ1-1; no clear D. The CDR3 spans 13 residues. V shed 8 bases and J shed 9 bases, with 19 bases lying between them. Germline lookup yields CDR1 MDHEN and CDR2 SYDVKM. The CDR3 DNA is TGTGCCAGCGCTTTACATAGCGGCGGGCAAGCTTTCTTT. This translates into CASALHSGGQAFF.

V usage is TRBV7-2 and J usage is TRBJ1-5, with 9 positions matching TRBD1. With V trimmed by 4 bases and J by 5 bases, 3 bases remained unmatched. This CDR3 has 14 residues. Per germline, CDR1 SGHTA and CDR2 FQGNSA. CDR3 coding DNA: TGTGCCAGCAGCTCTCGGACAGGGGATCAGCCCCAGCATTTT. Protein: CASSSRTGDQPQHF.

This chain joins TRBV11-2 and TRBJ2-3; D might be TRBD2 (5 bases). Trimming cost V 1 base and J 2 bases, with 16 bases left between them. This CDR3 contains 17 residues. Germline CDR1 reads SGHAT; CDR2 reads FQNNGV. Here the CDR3 DNA reads TGTGCCAGCAGCTTAGGTGTGAACGGGGTAAACACAGATACGCAGTATTTT. Translated: CASSLGVNGVNTDTQYF.

V usage is TRBV5-1 and J usage is TRBJ1-3; 9 bases map to TRBD1. CDR1 and CDR2 from the germline V gene are SGHRS and YFSETQ. Trimming took 4 bases from V and 0 from J; bases not matched to a gene: 5. This CDR3 spans 16 amino acids. CDR3 DNA sequence: TGCGCCAGCAGCACCGGACAGGGGCCCTCTGGAAACACCATATATTTT. It is translated as CASSTGQGPSGNTIYF.

The genes are TRBV6-5 and TRBJ1-5, with 7 bases lining up with TRBD1. The CDR3 is 15 amino acids. The V and J ends lost 2 bases and 4 bases, in that order; junction bases with no gene match: 5. Germline V CDR1 and CDR2: MNHEY, SVGAGI. For the CDR3, the DNA is TGTGCCAGCAGTTACGACAGGGAGGCGAATCAGCCCCAGCATTTT. Protein sequence: CASSYDREANQPQHF.

The V gene is TRBV27, the J gene TRBJ2-7; 8 nucleotides match TRBD1. CDR3 length: 14 amino acids. The V segment lost 6 bases and the J segment 3 bases; nucleotides outside the gene matches: 7. Germline-derived CDR1 and CDR2 are MNHEY and SMNVEV (reference sequence). The CDR3 DNA is TGTGCCAGCAGCTCGAGGACAGGGAACTACGAGCAGTACTTC. Amino acid sequence: CASSSRTGNYEQYF.

A single count supports this clone. This chain joins TRBV3-1 (or the pseudogene TRBV3-2) and TRBJ2-7, with 9 bases lining up with TRBD2. The CDR3 has 15 amino acids. The germline CDR1 and CDR2 sequences are LGHDT and YNNKEL (reference sequence). V lost 2 bases, J lost 2 bases, and 4 bases stayed unmatched. Written as DNA, the CDR3 is TGTGCCAGCAGCCAACGTCTAGCGGGGCCCTACGAGCAGTACTTC. Its protein product is CASSQRLAGPYEQYF.

The chain uses TRBV2 and TRBJ1-2; TRBD1 matches 9 bases. Germline CDR1 reads SNHLY; CDR2 reads FYNNEI. The CDR3 sequence is 13 residues long. The J segment lost 6 bases and the V segment lost 7 bases, leaving 6 bases of the junction unmatched. The CDR3 loop is CASNTGGANGYTF. In DNA form, the CDR3 reads TGTGCCAGCAACACAGGGGGCGCGAATGGCTACACCTTC.

The genes are TRBV7-2 and TRBJ2-5, with 9 bases that match TRBD2. V was pared by 2 bases and J by 7 bases, with 11 bases of the junction left unmatched. CDR1 and CDR2 (germline): SGHTA, FQGNSA. The CDR3 sequence is 16 residues long. CDR3 sequence reads: CASSLHASGGPGTQYF. The CDR3 DNA follows: TGTGCCAGCAGCTTACACGCGAGCGGGGGGCCCGGGACCCAGTACTTC.

V is TRBV10-3 and J is TRBJ2-1; maybe TRBD2 (7 bases). Trimming stripped 4 bases from V and 4 bases from J, with 29 bases between. CDR1 is ENHRY, CDR2 SYGVKD, per germline. The CDR3 sequence is 20 residues long. CDR3 amino acids: CAISGNLGGARESPYNEQFF. The CDR3 DNA reads TGTGCCATCAGTGGTAATCTTGGGGGGGCCCGCGAGTCGCCTTACAATGAGCAGTTCTTC.

The chain is built from TRBV11-3 and TRBJ2-5; no definite D call. Germline V gene data show CDR1 as SGHNT and CDR2 as YENEEA. Trimming shortened V by 0 bases and J by 5 bases, and 4 bases separated the two germline ends. This CDR3 contains 12 residues. The CDR3 spells CASSLERETQYF. CDR3 sequence (DNA): TGTGCCAGCAGCTTAGAGCGGGAGACCCAGTACTTC.

The J gene is TRBJ1-6, the V gene TRBV2, with D maybe TRBD1 (6 bases). The CDR3 is 15 amino acids. In germline, CDR1 is SNHLY, CDR2 FYNNEI. V was shortened by 8 bases and J by 9 bases, with 20 bases between the two germline ends. The CDR3 loop is CASRPNRENGSPLHF. As DNA, the CDR3 is TGTGCCAGCCGGCCTAACAGGGAAAATGGTTCACCCCTCCACTTT.

This sequence joins TRBV7-6 and TRBJ1-5, with 7 bases that match TRBD1. This CDR3 is built from 14 residues. With V trimmed by 2 bases and J by 6 bases, 4 bases remained unmatched. Looked up from germline, CDR1 is SGHVS and CDR2 is FNYEAQ. The CDR3 spells CASSLMAGGQPQHF. CDR3 in DNA: TGTGCCAGCAGCTTAATGGCAGGGGGTCAGCCCCAGCATTTT.